What follows are 24 T cell receptor beta chains derived from one specimen sequenced in a study of OX40 agonist ivuxolimab in advanced cancers. Library creation used the immunoSEQ multiplex PCR assay. Sourced from immuneACCESS, this table was stored by TCRdb with only in-frame sequences that have V and J called. A share of the clones is absent; for the studies checked, an unresolved V gene accounts for under half, and the remainder has no known explanation. The sample profile shows over 30,000 clones; approximately 80% of them were found once. Approximately 2.4% of the sample rests with the top ten. Source: CD4+ or CD8+ T cells sorted from blood, taken in a trial of the OX40 agonist ivuxolimab. The receptors stem from an adult with an advanced solid tumor such as melanoma, head and neck, liver or kidney cancer.

CDR3 in amino acids: CASSSWTVAYEQYF. Here the CDR3 DNA reads TGTGCCAGCAGCTCCTGGACCGTGGCCTACGAGCAGTACTTC. This chain connects TRBV5-4 to TRBJ2-7; D call uncertain. The CDR3 is made up of 14 amino acids. V was cut by 3 bases and J by 2 bases, with 12 bases left in between. Germline V lookup: CDR1 SGHNT, CDR2 YYREEE (reference sequence). Full variable domain (outside the CDR3, taken from reference TRBV5-4 and TRBJ2-7): ETGVTQSPTHLIKTRGQQVTLRCSSQSGHNTVSWYQQALGQGPQFIFQYYREEENGRGNFPPRFSGLQFPNYSSELNVNALELDDSALYLCASSSWTVAYEQYFGPGTRLTVT.

This clone was detected a few times. V usage is TRBV5-1 and J usage is TRBJ2-5; tentatively, D is TRBD2 (5 bases). Trimming left V 4 bases short and J 4 bases short, with 20 bases between. Germline assignment: CDR1 SGHRS and CDR2 YFSETQ. CDR3 length: 16 residues. This CDR3 is CASSPDSGPPGETQYF. CDR3 nucleotide sequence: TGCGCCAGCAGCCCGGACTCCGGGCCCCCGGGAGAGACCCAGTACTTC.

The chain has TRBV6-1 and TRBJ2-1; 12 bases line up with TRBD2. Germline V gene lookup returns CDR1 MNHNS and CDR2 SASEGT. The length of the CDR3 is 16 residues. Trimming took 3 bases from V and 9 from J; bases not matched to a gene: 9. The CDR3 bases are TGTGCCAGCAGTGACATAACCGGGACTAGCGGGTCTGAGCAGTTCTTC. Its protein is CASSDITGTSGSEQFF.

The chain uses TRBV7-3 and TRBJ2-5; TRBD2 matches 9 bases. The J segment lost 4 bases and the V segment lost 2 bases, leaving 5 bases of the junction unmatched. The germline CDR1 and CDR2 sequences are SGHTA and FQGTGA. The CDR3 contains 15 residues. The DNA for the CDR3 is TGTGCCAGCAGCTTAGGTCTAGCGGGAAGAGAGACCCAGTACTTC. As protein: CASSLGLAGRETQYF.

The chain is built from TRBV10-1 and TRBJ2-2; a possible D gene is TRBD1 (5 bases). Trimming removed 1 base from V and 0 bases from J, with 12 bases in between. CDR1 and CDR2 (germline): WNHNN, SYGVQD (reference sequence). CDR3 size: 17 residues. CDR3 protein: CASSEWGYRTNTGELFF. For the CDR3, the DNA is TGCGCCAGCAGTGAGTGGGGTTACAGGACGAACACCGGGGAGCTGTTTTTT.

The gene calls are TRBV6-1 and TRBJ2-7; D unresolved. CDR3 length: 12 amino acids. Germline V gene data show CDR1 as MNHNS and CDR2 as SASEGT. Trimming took 6 bases from V and 5 from J, leaving 11 bases between them. CDR3 nucleotide sequence: TGTGCCAGCAGACCCAGACGGGACGAGCAGTACTTC. Amino acid sequence: CASRPRRDEQYF.

V is TRBV4-3 and J is TRBJ2-3, with 11 bases fitting TRBD2. V shed 0 bases, J shed 2 bases, and the junction held 7 bases outside the gene matches. Germline values: CDR1 LGHNA, CDR2 YSLEER. This CDR3 is 18 amino acids long. For the CDR3, the DNA is TGCGCCAGCAGCCAAGATCGGGTAGCGGGGGGGTTCACAGATACGCAGTATTTT. Amino acids: CASSQDRVAGGFTDTQYF.

V usage is TRBV28 and J usage is TRBJ1-5; 7 nucleotides align to TRBD1. This CDR3 contains 15 residues. V was clipped by 5 bases and J by 7 bases; unmatched bases: 11. Germline V gives CDR1 MDHEN, CDR2 SYDVKM. The CDR3 region has the DNA TGTGCCAGCAGTCCCGCTGACAGGGAATCGCAGCCCCAGCATTTT. Translation gives CASSPADRESQPQHF.

J is TRBJ1-2 and V is TRBV18; 8 bases agree with TRBD1. The CDR3 is 15 residues long. Germline V gives CDR1 KGHSH, CDR2 LQKENI. V gave up 3 bases and J gave up 3 bases; unmatched junction bases: 6. The CDR3 sequence is CASSPNPGQDYGYTF. The CDR3 DNA follows: TGTGCCAGCTCACCCAACCCGGGACAGGACTATGGCTACACCTTC. The entire variable domain, with the rest obtained from reference TRBV18 and TRBJ1-2, is as follows: NAGVMQNPRHLVRRRGQEARLRCSPMKGHSHVYWYRQLPEEGLKFMVYLQKENIIDESGMPKERFSAEFPKEGPSILRIQQVVRGDSAAYFCASSPNPGQDYGYTFGSGTRLTVV.

This clone came up a few times. The rearrangement links TRBV6-1 to TRBJ1-1; the D is unclear. Trimming shortened V by 3 bases and J by 1 base, and 6 bases separated the two germline ends. From germline, CDR1 is MNHNS and CDR2 SASEGT. The CDR3 sequence is 13 residues long. In nucleotides, the CDR3 is TGTGCCAGCAGTGATACTTCGAACACTGAAGCTTTCTTT. It is translated as CASSDTSNTEAFF.

The chain employs TRBV5-4 and TRBJ2-7; 8 nucleotides match TRBD2. The CDR3 length is 14 residues. The V gene's germline CDR1 is SGHNT and CDR2 YYREEE (reference sequence). V lost 4 bases, J lost 3 bases, and 6 bases stayed unmatched. CDR3 in amino acids: CASSRTGTSYEQYF. DNA for the CDR3: TGTGCCAGCAGCAGAACCGGGACTAGCTACGAGCAGTACTTC.

The CDR3 here is CATSRGNRQPQHF. The CDR3 DNA follows: TGTGCCACCAGCAGGGGGAACAGGCAGCCCCAGCATTTT. This chain connects TRBV15 to TRBJ1-5, with D tentatively TRBD1 (5 bases). CDR3 size: 13 residues. Germline lookup yields CDR1 LNHNV and CDR2 YYDKDF (reference sequence). With 3 bases removed from V and 7 bases from J, the gap between germline ends came to 10 bases.

J is TRBJ1-1 and V is TRBV7-8, with D uncertain. Trimming took off 4 bases at V and 5 bases at J, with 11 bases between the two ends. The germline V gene has CDR1 SGHVS and CDR2 FQNEAQ. The CDR3 runs 13 residues. CDR3: CASSSTSGTEAFF. CDR3 DNA: TGTGCCAGCAGCTCGACCTCCGGGACTGAAGCTTTCTTT.

This chain uses TRBV4-2 with TRBJ2-1; possibly TRBD2 for D (6 bases). Trimming removed 4 bases from V and 7 bases from J, with 17 bases in between. The CDR3 spans 15 residues. The germline gives CDR1 LGHNA, CDR2 YNFKEQ. DNA of the CDR3: TGTGCCAGCAGCCCCCCGGGAGTAGCGGTAAATGAGCAGTTCTTC. This gives the protein CASSPPGVAVNEQFF.

The chain couples TRBV6-5 to TRBJ2-5; 10 positions match TRBD1. CDR3 length: 16 amino acids. The J segment lost 5 bases and the V segment lost 2 bases, leaving 8 bases of the junction unmatched. CDR1 and CDR2 (germline): MNHEY, SVGAGI. Here the CDR3 reads CASSYGRDRGAETQYF. CDR3 sequence (DNA): TGTGCCAGCAGTTACGGCCGGGACAGGGGAGCGGAGACCCAGTACTTC.

The chain carries TRBV7-2 and TRBJ2-7, with 9 bases that match TRBD1. J gave up 6 bases and V 5 bases, and 11 bases lay outside the gene matches. The germline V gene encodes CDR1 SGHTA and CDR2 FQGNSA. There are 15 residues in the CDR3. For the CDR3, the DNA is TGTGCCAGCAGCCCTTTATTACAGGGGGCTGGCGAGCAGTACTTC. This gives the protein CASSPLLQGAGEQYF.

Only a few counts were recorded for this clone. This chain joins TRBV4-2 and TRBJ1-6; D possibly corresponds to TRBD1 (6 bases). Deletions cut 3 bases from V and 5 bases from J, with 11 bases between. The CDR3 contains 15 residues. The germline V gene has CDR1 LGHNA and CDR2 YNFKEQ. The CDR3 region has the DNA TGTGCCAGCAGCCAGCCCAGGGGTGATAATTCACCCCTCCACTTT. Translated: CASSQPRGDNSPLHF.

The CDR3 is CSGQGLAEAFF. For the CDR3, the DNA is TGCAGCGGTCAGGGGTTGGCGGAAGCTTTCTTT. The rearrangement joins TRBV29-1 to TRBJ1-1; TRBD1 might be the D (6 bases). The length of the CDR3 is 11 residues. Between the trimmed V and J ends, which lost 7 bases and 8 bases, there was a span of 14 bases. Germline V CDR1 and CDR2: SQVTM, ANQGSEA.

The CDR3 nucleotides are TGTGCCATCAGTGAGTCAGGACTAGCGGGGTTAGGGGAGACCCAGTACTTC. Its translation: CAISESGLAGLGETQYF. The V gene is TRBV10-3, the J gene TRBJ2-5; 12 bases fit TRBD2. Germline V lookup: CDR1 ENHRY, CDR2 SYGVKD. Trimming cost V 0 bases and J 5 bases; bases outside gene matches: 7. There are 17 residues in the CDR3.

This sequence joins TRBV5-1 and TRBJ2-1; TRBD1 matches 7 bases. This CDR3 is 15 amino acids long. The germline V gene has CDR1 SGHRS and CDR2 YFSETQ. V gave up 2 bases and J gave up 6 bases; unmatched junction bases: 8. CDR3 DNA: TGCGCCAGCAGCTTAAAACAGGGGTCAGTCAATGAGCAGTTCTTC. Its protein is CASSLKQGSVNEQFF. Combining the CDR3 with reference TRBV5-1 and TRBJ2-1 gives the whole variable domain KAGVTQTPRYLIKTRGQQVTLSCSPISGHRSVSWYQQTPGQGLQFLFEYFSETQRNKGNFPGRFSGRQFSNSRSEMNVSTLELGDSALYLCASSLKQGSVNEQFFGPGTRLTVL.

This chain uses TRBV19 with TRBJ2-1; weak D call: TRBD2 (6 bases). From germline, CDR1 is LNHDA and CDR2 SQIVND (reference sequence). The ends were cut back, 4 bases at V and 1 base at J, with 14 bases in the middle. This CDR3 region has 16 residues. The DNA of the CDR3 is TGTGCCAGTAGTACCTCTGCGGGATGGTCCTACAATGAGCAGTTCTTC. Translation gives CASSTSAGWSYNEQFF.

V and J are TRBV5-6 and TRBJ2-1; 14 nucleotides line up with TRBD2. The CDR3 loop spans 16 amino acids. From germline, CDR1 is SGHDT and CDR2 YYEEEE. V lost 0 bases and J lost 9; bases outside the gene matches: 5. Written as DNA, the CDR3 is TGTGCCAGCAGCTTGGCAGGACTAGCGGGAGGCCCTGAGCAGTTCTTC. Translating it yields CASSLAGLAGGPEQFF.

The chain carries TRBV7-8 and TRBJ1-3; TRBD1 might be the D (5 bases). The V end was cut by 5 bases, the J end by 1 base, with 15 bases between. This CDR3 has 16 residues. Germline V gene data show CDR1 as SGHVS and CDR2 as FQNEAQ. The CDR3 DNA follows: TGTGCCAGCAGCCAAATGGTCAGGACATCTGGAAACACCATATATTTT. This gives the protein CASSQMVRTSGNTIYF.

This clone rates as medium-sized (0.01 to 0.1%). V and J are TRBV5-1 and TRBJ1-1; D is unclear. Trimming took 5 bases from V and 2 from J, leaving 10 bases between them. The CDR3 has 13 amino acids. CDR1 and CDR2 (germline): SGHRS, YFSETQ. The CDR3 sequence is CASRSYPNTEAFF. The CDR3 DNA is TGCGCCAGCAGATCTTACCCCAACACTGAAGCTTTCTTT.